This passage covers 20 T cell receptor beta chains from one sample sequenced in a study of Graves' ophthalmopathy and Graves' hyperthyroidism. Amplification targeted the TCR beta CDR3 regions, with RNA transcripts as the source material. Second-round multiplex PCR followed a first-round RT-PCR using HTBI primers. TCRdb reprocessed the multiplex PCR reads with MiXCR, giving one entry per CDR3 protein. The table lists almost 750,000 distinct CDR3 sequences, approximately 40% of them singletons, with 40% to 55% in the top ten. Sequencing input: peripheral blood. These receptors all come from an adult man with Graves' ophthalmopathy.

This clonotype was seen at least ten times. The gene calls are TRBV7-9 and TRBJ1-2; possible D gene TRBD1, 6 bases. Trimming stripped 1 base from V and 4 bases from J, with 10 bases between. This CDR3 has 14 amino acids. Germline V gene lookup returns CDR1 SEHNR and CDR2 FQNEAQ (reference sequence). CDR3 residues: CASSLEGGLYGYTF. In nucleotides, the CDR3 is TGTGCCAGCAGCTTAGAGGGGGGGCTCTATGGCTACACCTTC.

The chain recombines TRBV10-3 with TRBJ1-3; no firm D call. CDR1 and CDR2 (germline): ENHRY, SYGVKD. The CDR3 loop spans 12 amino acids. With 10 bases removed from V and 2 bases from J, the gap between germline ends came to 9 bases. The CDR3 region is CASGRAGNTIYF. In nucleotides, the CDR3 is TGTGCCAGCGGTAGGGCTGGAAACACCATATATTTT.

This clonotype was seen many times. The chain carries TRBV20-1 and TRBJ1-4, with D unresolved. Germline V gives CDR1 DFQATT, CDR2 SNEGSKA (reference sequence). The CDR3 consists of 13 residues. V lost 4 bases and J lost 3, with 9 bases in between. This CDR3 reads CSAMGLANEKLFF. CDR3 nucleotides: TGCAGTGCTATGGGCTTGGCTAATGAAAAACTGTTTTTT.

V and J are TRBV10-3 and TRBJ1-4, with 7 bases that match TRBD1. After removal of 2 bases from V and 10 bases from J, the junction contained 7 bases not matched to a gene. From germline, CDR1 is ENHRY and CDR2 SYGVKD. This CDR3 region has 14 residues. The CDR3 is CAISEGTGAGKLFF. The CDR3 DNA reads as TGTGCCATCAGTGAGGGAACAGGGGCTGGAAAACTGTTTTTT.

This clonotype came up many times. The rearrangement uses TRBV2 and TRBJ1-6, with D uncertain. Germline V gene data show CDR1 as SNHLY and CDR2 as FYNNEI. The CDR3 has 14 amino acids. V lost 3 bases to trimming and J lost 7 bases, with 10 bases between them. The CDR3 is CASSEERSNSPLHF. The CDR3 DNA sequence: TGTGCCAGCAGTGAGGAGCGATCAAATTCACCCCTCCACTTT. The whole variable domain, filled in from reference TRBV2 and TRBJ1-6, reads EPEVTQTPSHQVTQMGQEVILRCVPISNHLYFYWYRQILGQKVEFLVSFYNNEISEKSEIFDDQFSVERPDGSNFTLKIRSTKLEDSAMYFCASSEERSNSPLHFGNGTRLTVT.

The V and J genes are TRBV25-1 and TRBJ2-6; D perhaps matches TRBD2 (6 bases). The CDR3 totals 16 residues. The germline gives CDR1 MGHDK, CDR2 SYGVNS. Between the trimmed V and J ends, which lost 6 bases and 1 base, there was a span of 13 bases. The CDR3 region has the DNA TGTGCCAGCAGCTTACGGAGGGCATCTGGGGCCAACGTCCTGACTTTC. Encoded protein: CASSLRRASGANVLTF.

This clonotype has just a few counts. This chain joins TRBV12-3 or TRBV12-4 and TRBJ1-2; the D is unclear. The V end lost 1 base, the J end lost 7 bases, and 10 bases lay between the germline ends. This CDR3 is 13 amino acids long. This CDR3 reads CASSLVREGGYTF. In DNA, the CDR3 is TGTGCCAGCAGTTTAGTGAGGGAGGGTGGCTACACCTTC.

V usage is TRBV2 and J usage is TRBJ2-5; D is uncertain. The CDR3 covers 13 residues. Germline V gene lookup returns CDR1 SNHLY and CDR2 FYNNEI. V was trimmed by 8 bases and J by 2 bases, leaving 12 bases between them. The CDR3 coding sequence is TGTGCCAGCGTTGCGGCTACGCAAGAGACCCAGTACTTC. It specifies CASVAATQETQYF.

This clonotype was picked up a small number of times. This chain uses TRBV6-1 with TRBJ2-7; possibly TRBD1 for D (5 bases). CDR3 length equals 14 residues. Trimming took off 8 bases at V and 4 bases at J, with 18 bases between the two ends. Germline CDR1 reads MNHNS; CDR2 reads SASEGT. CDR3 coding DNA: TGTGCCAGCGGAAACTCCAGGGTAAAGTACGAGCAGTACTTC. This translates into CASGNSRVKYEQYF.

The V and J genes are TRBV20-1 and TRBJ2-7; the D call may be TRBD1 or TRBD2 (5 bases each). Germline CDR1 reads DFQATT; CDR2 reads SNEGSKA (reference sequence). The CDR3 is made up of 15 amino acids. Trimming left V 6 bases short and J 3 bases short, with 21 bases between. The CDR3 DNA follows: TGCAGTGCGACGGGACCGAGCCCCGAGAACTACGAGCAGTACTTC. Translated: CSATGPSPENYEQYF.

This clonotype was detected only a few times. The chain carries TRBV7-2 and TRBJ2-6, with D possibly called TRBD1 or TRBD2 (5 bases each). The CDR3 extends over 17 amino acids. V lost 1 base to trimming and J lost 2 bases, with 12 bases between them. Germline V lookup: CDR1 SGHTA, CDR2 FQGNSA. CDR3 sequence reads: CASSLGSGGTGANVLTF. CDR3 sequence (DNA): TGTGCCAGCAGCTTAGGGTCTGGGGGTACTGGGGCCAACGTCCTGACTTTC.

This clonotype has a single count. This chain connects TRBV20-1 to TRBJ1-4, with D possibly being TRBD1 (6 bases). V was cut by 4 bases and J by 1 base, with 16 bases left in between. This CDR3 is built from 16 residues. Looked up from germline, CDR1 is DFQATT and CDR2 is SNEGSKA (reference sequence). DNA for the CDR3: TGCAGTGCTAATCCACTAGGCAGGGGAACTAATGAAAAACTGTTTTTT. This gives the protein CSANPLGRGTNEKLFF.

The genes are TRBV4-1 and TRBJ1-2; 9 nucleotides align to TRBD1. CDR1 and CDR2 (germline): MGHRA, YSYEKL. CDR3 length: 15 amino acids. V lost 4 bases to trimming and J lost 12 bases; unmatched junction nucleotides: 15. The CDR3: CASSPVADRGSGHTF. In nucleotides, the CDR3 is TGCGCCAGCAGCCCGGTCGCGGACAGGGGATCAGGCCACACCTTC.

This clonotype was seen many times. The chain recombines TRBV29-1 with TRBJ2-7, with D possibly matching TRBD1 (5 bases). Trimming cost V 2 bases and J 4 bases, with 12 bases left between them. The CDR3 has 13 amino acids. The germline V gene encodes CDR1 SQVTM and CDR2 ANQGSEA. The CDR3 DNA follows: TGCAGCGTTGAACAGCCCGACAGTTACGAGCAGTACTTC. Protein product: CSVEQPDSYEQYF.

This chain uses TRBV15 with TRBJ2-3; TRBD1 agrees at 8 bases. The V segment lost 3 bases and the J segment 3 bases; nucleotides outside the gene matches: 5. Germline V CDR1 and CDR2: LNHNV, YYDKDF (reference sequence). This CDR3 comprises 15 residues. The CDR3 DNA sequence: TGTGCCACCAGCAGGGACAGGGACAGAACAGATACGCAGTATTTT. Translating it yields CATSRDRDRTDTQYF. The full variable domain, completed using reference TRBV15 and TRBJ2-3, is DAMVIQNPRYQVTQFGKPVTLSCSQTLNHNVMYWYQQKSSQAPKLLFHYYDKDFNNEADTPDNFQSRRPNTSFCFLDIRSPGLGDTAMYLCATSRDRDRTDTQYFGPGTRLTVL.

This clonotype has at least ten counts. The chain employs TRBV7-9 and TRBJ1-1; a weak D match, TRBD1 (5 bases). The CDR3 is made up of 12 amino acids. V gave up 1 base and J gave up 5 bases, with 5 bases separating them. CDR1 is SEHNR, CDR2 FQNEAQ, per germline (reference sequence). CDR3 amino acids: CASSLDRTEAFF. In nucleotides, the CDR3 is TGTGCCAGCAGCTTAGACAGGACTGAAGCTTTCTTT.

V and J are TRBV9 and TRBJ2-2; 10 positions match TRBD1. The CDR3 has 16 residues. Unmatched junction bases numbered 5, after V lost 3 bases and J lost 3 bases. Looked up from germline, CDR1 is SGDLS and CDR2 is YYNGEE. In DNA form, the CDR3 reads TGTGCCAGCAGCGGGGGACAGGGGTCCTACACCGGGGAGCTGTTTTTT. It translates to CASSGGQGSYTGELFF.

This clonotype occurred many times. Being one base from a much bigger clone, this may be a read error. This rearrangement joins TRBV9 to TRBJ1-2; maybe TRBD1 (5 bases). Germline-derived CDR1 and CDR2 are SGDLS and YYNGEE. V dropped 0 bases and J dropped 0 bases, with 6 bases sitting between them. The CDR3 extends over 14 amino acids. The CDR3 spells CASSVATANYGYTF. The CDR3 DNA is TGTGCCAGCAGCGTAGCGACAGCTAACTATGGCTACACCTTC.

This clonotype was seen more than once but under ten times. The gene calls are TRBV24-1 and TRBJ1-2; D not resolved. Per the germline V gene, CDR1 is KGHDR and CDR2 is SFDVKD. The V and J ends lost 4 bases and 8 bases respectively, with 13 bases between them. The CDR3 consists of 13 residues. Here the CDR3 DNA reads TGTGCCACCAGTGAGTATGACGAGCGAGGCTACACCTTC. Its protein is CATSEYDERGYTF.

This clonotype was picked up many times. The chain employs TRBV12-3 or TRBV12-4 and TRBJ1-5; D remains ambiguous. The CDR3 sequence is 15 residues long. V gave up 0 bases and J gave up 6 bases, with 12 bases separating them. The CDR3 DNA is TGTGCCAGCAGTTTAGCCCCAACTGGACCTCAGCCCCAGCATTTT. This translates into CASSLAPTGPQPQHF.